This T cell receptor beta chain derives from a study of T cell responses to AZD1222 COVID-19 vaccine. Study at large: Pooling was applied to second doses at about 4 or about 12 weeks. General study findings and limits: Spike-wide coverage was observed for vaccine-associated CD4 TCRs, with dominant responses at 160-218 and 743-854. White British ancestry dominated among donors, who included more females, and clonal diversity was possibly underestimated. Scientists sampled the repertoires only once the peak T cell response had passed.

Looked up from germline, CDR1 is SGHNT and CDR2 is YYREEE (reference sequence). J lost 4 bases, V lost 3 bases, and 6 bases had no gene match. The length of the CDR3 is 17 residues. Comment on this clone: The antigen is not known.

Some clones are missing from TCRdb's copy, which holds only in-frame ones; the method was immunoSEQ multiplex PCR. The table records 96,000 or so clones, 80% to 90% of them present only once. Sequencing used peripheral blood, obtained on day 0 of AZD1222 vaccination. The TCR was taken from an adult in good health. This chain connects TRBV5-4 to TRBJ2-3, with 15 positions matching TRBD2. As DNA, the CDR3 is TGTGCCAGCAGCTCTGGACTAGCGGGGGGGCAGTCAGATACGCAGTATTTT. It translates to CASSSGLAGGQSDTQYF. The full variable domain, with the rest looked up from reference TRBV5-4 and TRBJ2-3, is ETGVTQSPTHLIKTRGQQVTLRCSSQSGHNTVSWYQQALGQGPQFIFQYYREEENGRGNFPPRFSGLQFPNYSSELNVNALELDDSALYLCASSSGLAGGQSDTQYFGPGTRLTVL.